This TCR beta chain was observed in a study of T cell repertoires in cytomegalovirus infection. Study in general: An indication of both CMV infection and matching HLA type came from public TCR beta signatures. Broader study findings: Cumulated frequencies of public TCR beta families served to identify carriers of CMV plus the relevant HLA. Within the response measured ex vivo, HLA-C-restricted CMV-specific TCR beta clonotypes were dominant.

The CDR3 is 16 residues long. Trimming pared 2 bases from V and 3 bases from J, leaving 14 bases between. CDR1 MGHDK and CDR2 SYGVNS come from the germline V gene. About this clonotype: As yet, its antigen is unknown.

Using its own MiXCR run on the reads, TCRdb lists one record per CDR3 protein. The table shows some 680,000 distinct CDR3 sequences, with less than 40% occurring only once. Sequencing input: PBMCs. The TCR sequence derives from a human donor in good health (CMV status not recorded). Some clones in this sample may be carry-over from other donors' samples. The J gene is TRBJ1-5, the V gene TRBV25-1, with TRBD1 as a possible D gene (6 bases). In DNA form, the CDR3 reads TGTGCCAGCAGTGAAATGGGGGGCCCGAACAATCAGCCCCAGCATTTT. Translation: CASSEMGGPNNQPQHF.